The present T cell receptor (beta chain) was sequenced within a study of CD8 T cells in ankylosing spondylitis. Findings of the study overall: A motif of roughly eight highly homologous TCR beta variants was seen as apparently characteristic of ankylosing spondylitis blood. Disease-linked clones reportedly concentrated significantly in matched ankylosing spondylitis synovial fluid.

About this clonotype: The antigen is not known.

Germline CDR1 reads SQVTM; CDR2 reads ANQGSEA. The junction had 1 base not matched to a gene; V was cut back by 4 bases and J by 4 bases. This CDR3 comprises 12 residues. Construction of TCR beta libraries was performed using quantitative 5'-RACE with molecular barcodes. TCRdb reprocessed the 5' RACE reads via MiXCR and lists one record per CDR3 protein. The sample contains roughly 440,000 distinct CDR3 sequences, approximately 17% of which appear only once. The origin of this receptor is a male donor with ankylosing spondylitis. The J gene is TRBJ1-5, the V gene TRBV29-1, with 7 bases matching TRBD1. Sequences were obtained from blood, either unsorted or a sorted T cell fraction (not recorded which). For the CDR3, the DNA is TGCAGCGTTGGACAGGGTAATCAGCCCCAGCATTTT. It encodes CSVGQGNQPQHF.